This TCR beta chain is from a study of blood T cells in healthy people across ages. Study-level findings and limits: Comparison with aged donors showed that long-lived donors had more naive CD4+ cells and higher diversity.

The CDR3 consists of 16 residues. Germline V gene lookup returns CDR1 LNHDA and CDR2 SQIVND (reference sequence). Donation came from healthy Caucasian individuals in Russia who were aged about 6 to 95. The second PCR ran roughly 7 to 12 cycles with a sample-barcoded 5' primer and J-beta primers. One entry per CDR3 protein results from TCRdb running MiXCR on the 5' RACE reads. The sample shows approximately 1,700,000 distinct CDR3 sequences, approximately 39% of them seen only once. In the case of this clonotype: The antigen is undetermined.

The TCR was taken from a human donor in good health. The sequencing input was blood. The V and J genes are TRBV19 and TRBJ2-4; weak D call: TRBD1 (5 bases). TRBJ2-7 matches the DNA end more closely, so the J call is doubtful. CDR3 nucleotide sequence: TGTGCCAGTAGTATTGGGCAGGGCGGAGTTTTCAACGAGCAGTACTTC. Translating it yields CASSIGQGGVFNEQYF.